This TCR beta chain comes out of a study of shared clonotypes between healthy human individuals. Deep-level settings were used for running the assay. About 30,000 T cell genomes, or 200 to 250 ng DNA, went into the sorted-subset replicate PCRs. Assay used: immunoSEQ multiplex PCR; TCRdb lists only in-frame clones, some missing. The data show nearly 1,000,000 clones, around three quarters seen once. Germline CDR1 is LNHDA and CDR2 is SQIVND (reference sequence). The V and J ends lost 3 bases and 4 bases respectively, with 15 bases between them. CDR3 length: 15 residues. This clonotype was obtained from a man aged 18 to 29 in good health. The chain couples TRBV19 to TRBJ1-2; D is uncertain. The sequenced sample was memory CD4+ T cells sorted from blood. Sample subset: CD45RA-negative fraction. The CDR3 DNA is TGTGCCAGTAGTATTGGTGCCGGAGGACGCTATGGCTACACCTTC. Its translation is CASSIGAGGRYGYTF.